This TCR beta chain comes out of a study of shared clonotypes between healthy human individuals. At the level of the study: Researchers assigned three CD4 naive, three CD4 memory, two CD8 naive and one CD8 memory plate to each donor.

TCRdb's table, derived via immunoSEQ multiplex PCR, lists solely in-frame clones and lacks some. This table holds roughly 400,000 clones, about 97% found once. The CDR3 sequence is 14 residues long. Trimming shortened V by 4 bases and J by 0 bases, and 7 bases separated the two germline ends. CDR1 and CDR2 (germline): MDHEN, SYDVKM. The J gene is TRBJ2-4, the V gene TRBV28; tentatively, D is TRBD1 (5 bases). The sequenced material came from memory CD8+ T cells sorted from blood. Regarding subset: CD45RO+ cells pooled with CCR7-negative TemRA cells. The clonotype was recovered from a man younger than 45 in good health. The CDR3 sequence: CASSYTGAKNIQYF. CDR3 bases: TGTGCCAGCAGTTACACAGGAGCCAAAAACATTCAGTACTTC.